Sequencing of this TCR beta chain was carried out in a study of T cell repertoires in cytomegalovirus infection. Study outcomes and limitations: The ex vivo response showed dominance by HLA-C-restricted CMV-specific TCR beta clonotypes.

Germline assignment: CDR1 SQVTM and CDR2 ANQGSEA. V was clipped by 2 bases and J by 5 bases; unmatched bases: 8. CDR3 length: 16 residues. With regard to this clonotype: The antigen remains undetermined.

One entry per CDR3 protein, called by TCRdb with MiXCR from the reads. The sample lists around 200,000 distinct CDR3 sequences; roughly two fifths were seen once. The origin of this receptor is a human donor in good health (CMV status not recorded). Some clones in this sample may be carry-over from other donors' samples. The sample consisted of CD8+ T cells from cultured PBMCs, taken from culture after CMV antigen stimulation. The chain employs TRBV29-1 and TRBJ2-1, with 11 bases fitting TRBD2. The CDR3 region has the DNA TGCAGCGTTGAACGTAGCGGGAGGGGTACGGACAATGAGCAGTTCTTC. Translation gives CSVERSGRGTDNEQFF.